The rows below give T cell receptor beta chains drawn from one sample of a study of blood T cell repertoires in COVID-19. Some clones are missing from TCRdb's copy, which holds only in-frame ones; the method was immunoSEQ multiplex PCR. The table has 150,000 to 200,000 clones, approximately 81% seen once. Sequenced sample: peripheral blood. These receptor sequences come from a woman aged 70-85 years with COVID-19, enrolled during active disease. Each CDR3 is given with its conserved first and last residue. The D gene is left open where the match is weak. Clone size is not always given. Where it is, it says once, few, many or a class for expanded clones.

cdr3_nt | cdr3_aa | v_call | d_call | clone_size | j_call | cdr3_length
TGTGCCAGCAGTCCCCAGGGGGTTGGCACCGGGGAGCTGTTTTTT | CASSPQGVGTGELFF | TRBV2 | TRBD1 | . | TRBJ2-2 | 15
TGTGCTAGCAGCCCCCACCGGCTAGCGAGCGGCGGGGAGCTGTTTTTT | CASSPHRLASGGELFF | TRBV7-7 | . | . | TRBJ2-2 | 16
TGTGCCTGGAGCCAGGGGGCTGGAAACACCATATATTTT | CAWSQGAGNTIYF | TRBV30 | TRBD1 | few | TRBJ1-3 | 13
TGTGCCAGCAGCCCGCGGGCCGGACAGGGTGATTATGGCTACACCTTC | CASSPRAGQGDYGYTF | TRBV9 | TRBD1 | . | TRBJ1-2 | 16
TGTGGATTGTTCTGGCCGGCTAGCGGGGGTGTTACCCAGTACTTC | CGLFWPASGGVTQYF | TRBV7-8 | TRBD2 | . | TRBJ2-5 | 15
TGCGCCAGCAGCTTGAGGGGCGGGACCAACTACGAGCAGTACTTC | CASSLRGGTNYEQYF | TRBV5-1 | . | . | TRBJ2-7 | 15
TGTGCCAGCGGAAACAGGGAATCGAACTATGGCTACACCTTC | CASGNRESNYGYTF | TRBV6-4 | . | . | TRBJ1-2 | 14
TGCAGCGTTGTCCGAGACAGTAACTATGGCTACACCTTC | CSVVRDSNYGYTF | TRBV29-1 | . | . | TRBJ1-2 | 13
TGTGCCAGCTCACCGACGGAACGGTCGGGGACCCAGTACTTC | CASSPTERSGTQYF | TRBV18 | . | . | TRBJ2-5 | 14
TGCAGTGCCGCCGACAGGGTCGGCTACACCTTC | CSAADRVGYTF | TRBV20-1 | TRBD1 | . | TRBJ1-2 | 11
TGTGCCAGCTCACCAAGCAAACCCTATGGCTACACCTTC | CASSPSKPYGYTF | TRBV18 | . | . | TRBJ1-2 | 13
TGTGCCAGCAGCCAAGAAGGGGGAAGCTCTGGAAACACCATATATTTT | CASSQEGGSSGNTIYF | TRBV3-1/TRBV3-2 | . | . | TRBJ1-3 | 16
TGTGCCAGCAGGAGGGGGTTCGCGAACACCGGGGAGCTGTTTTTT | CASRRGFANTGELFF | TRBV2 | . | . | TRBJ2-2 | 15
TGTGCCAGCAGCTTGTCGCGGGGGCCCTTCGCAGATACGCAGTATTTT | CASSLSRGPFADTQYF | TRBV7-3 | . | . | TRBJ2-3 | 16
TGTGCCAGCAGCTCCTCGCCACTCGAGGCCCAGTTCTTC | CASSSSPLEAQFF | TRBV13 | . | . | TRBJ2-1 | 13
TGCAGCGTCATGGACAGGAACACTGAAGCTTTCTTT | CSVMDRNTEAFF | TRBV29-1 | . | few | TRBJ1-1 | 12
TGTGCCAGCAGCCGGACTAGCGGGGGGTCCTACACAGATACGCAGTATTTT | CASSRTSGGSYTDTQYF | TRBV7-3 | TRBD2 | . | TRBJ2-3 | 17
TGTGCCAGCAGCTTTGGGAGGGGACAGGGAACCGGGGAGCTGTTTTTT | CASSFGRGQGTGELFF | TRBV11-1 | TRBD1 | . | TRBJ2-2 | 16
TGTGCCAGCAGTTTGGTTTTCGGGGGGGCGAATGAGCAGTTCTTC | CASSLVFGGANEQFF | TRBV27 | TRBD2 | once | TRBJ2-1 | 15
TGCGCCAGCAGCTACGGGACAGACACCGGGGAGCTGTTTTTT | CASSYGTDTGELFF | TRBV5-1 | TRBD1 | . | TRBJ2-2 | 14
TGTGCCAGCATTCCATTTCCCGGGGAGCTGTTTTTT | CASIPFPGELFF | TRBV12-3/TRBV12-4 | . | once | TRBJ2-2 | 12
TGTGCCAGCAGTTTATACGTCAGTCAAGCGGGAATTACAGATACGCAGTATTTT | CASSLYVSQAGITDTQYF | TRBV28 | TRBD2 | . | TRBJ2-3 | 18
TGTGCCAGCAGCGGCGGGAGATCGAGAAATGAGCAGTTCTTC | CASSGGRSRNEQFF | TRBV27 | TRBD2 | . | TRBJ2-1 | 14
TGTGCCACAGGGCAGCCCCAGCATTTT | CATGQPQHF | TRBV19 | . | . | TRBJ1-5 | 9
TGTGCCAGCAGCTTATGGACAGGGGCGAACACTGAAGCTTTCTTT | CASSLWTGANTEAFF | TRBV7-6 | TRBD1 | . | TRBJ1-1 | 15
TGTGCCAGCAGTGCGGAGACTAGCGGGGGCCAAAACATTCAGTACTTC | CASSAETSGGQNIQYF | TRBV13 | TRBD2 | . | TRBJ2-4 | 16
TGTGCCAGCAGACGGTTGGGGGGGAACGGGGAGCTGTTTTTT | CASRRLGGNGELFF | TRBV2 | TRBD2 | . | TRBJ2-2 | 14
TGTGCCAGCACCCAGGACAGTTACACCGGGGAGCTGTTTTTT | CASTQDSYTGELFF | TRBV3-1/TRBV3-2 | . | . | TRBJ2-2 | 14
TGTGCCAGCAGCTTGTTTGCAGGGGATGAGACCCAGTACTTC | CASSLFAGDETQYF | TRBV5-6 | . | . | TRBJ2-5 | 14
TGTGCCACCAGCAGAGGACTAGCGGGAGAAAAAAACATTCAGTACTTC | CATSRGLAGEKNIQYF | TRBV15 | TRBD2 | . | TRBJ2-4 | 16
TGTGCCAGCAGATTAACAGGGGTCACAGATACGCAGTATTTT | CASRLTGVTDTQYF | TRBV2 | TRBD1 | . | TRBJ2-3 | 14
TGTGCCAGCAGACCAGGGCAGGGGGCAGGTTACGGCTACACCTTC | CASRPGQGAGYGYTF | TRBV9 | TRBD1 | . | TRBJ1-2 | 15
TGTGCCAGCAGCTTAGCTAGCATGATTGATGATACGCAGTATTTT | CASSLASMIDDTQYF | TRBV7-9 | . | . | TRBJ2-3 | 15
TGTGCCAGCCACTATACTCTCCCGGATACGCAGTATTTT | CASHYTLPDTQYF | TRBV11-2 | . | . | TRBJ2-3 | 13
TGTGCCACCCGAACAGAGTCGACCTATGGCTACACCTTC | CATRTESTYGYTF | TRBV15 | . | . | TRBJ1-2 | 13
TGTGCCAGCAGCCCCTACCTGGCCTCGGGCGGGGAGCTGTTTTTT | CASSPYLASGGELFF | TRBV5-5 | . | few | TRBJ2-2 | 15
TGCGCCAGCAGCTTGGACACAGGGACCTACGAGCAGTACTTC | CASSLDTGTYEQYF | TRBV5-1 | . | . | TRBJ2-7 | 14
TGCGCCAGCAGCTTGGATGGGGCAGGGCGTATAACAGATACGCAGTATTTT | CASSLDGAGRITDTQYF | TRBV5-1 | . | . | TRBJ2-3 | 17
TGTGCCAGCAGTGAATCGGGCAGGGGCGAGACCCAGTACTTC | CASSESGRGETQYF | TRBV6-1 | . | . | TRBJ2-5 | 14
TGTGCCAGCAGTTTTGACAGATACACCGGGGAGCTGTTTTTT | CASSFDRYTGELFF | TRBV6-5 | . | . | TRBJ2-2 | 14
TGTGCCAGCAGCTCCGGACAGACTAACACTGAAGCTTTCTTT | CASSSGQTNTEAFF | TRBV27 | . | . | TRBJ1-1 | 14
TGTGCCTGGGACAGGGGTCTACTCTATGGCTACACCTTC | CAWDRGLLYGYTF | TRBV30 | TRBD1 | . | TRBJ1-2 | 13
TGTGCCAGTATGGTGACAGGGATGCAAACCGGGGAGCTGTTTTTT | CASMVTGMQTGELFF | TRBV19 | TRBD1 | . | TRBJ2-2 | 15
TGTGCCAGCAGCTTGACGACAGGGATGAACACTGAAGCTTTCTTT | CASSLTTGMNTEAFF | TRBV5-5 | TRBD1 | once | TRBJ1-1 | 15